Below are 13 T cell receptor beta chains sequenced from a single sample in a study of T cell changes during pregnancy in multiple sclerosis (dated by TCRdb to 2018 to 2020). The receptor library was made with the immunoSEQ multiplex PCR assay. The source is immuneACCESS, and TCRdb retained only in-frame sequences with V and J called. Part of the clones is not carried over; for the studies checked, unresolved V genes explain less than half of this, and the remainder is unexplained. The sample records about 73,000 clones, 75% to 90% of which are singletons. The ten largest clones represent 9% to 9.5% of the sample. Here the sequenced sample was peripheral blood, taken after pregnancy. The source of these receptors is a female donor in good health, enrolled as a control in a pregnancy study.

DNA of the CDR3: TGTGCCAGCAGACAGACAGGAACGAACACCGGGGAGCTGTTTTTT. Its translation is CASRQTGTNTGELFF. V gene TRBV7-9 combines with J gene TRBJ2-2, with D possibly TRBD1 on 6 matching bases. This CDR3 region has 15 residues. Per the germline V gene, CDR1 is SEHNR and CDR2 is FQNEAQ (reference sequence). Trimming pared 6 bases from V and 0 bases from J, leaving 11 bases between. The full variable domain, in which reference TRBV7-9 and TRBJ2-2 provide the parts outside the CDR3, is DTGVSQNPRHKITKRGQNVTFRCDPISEHNRLYWYRQTLGQGPEFLTYFQNEAQLEKSRLLSDRFSAERPKGSFSTLEIQRTEQGDSAMYLCASRQTGTNTGELFFGEGSRLTVL.

The chain has TRBV30 and TRBJ2-5; tentative D call: TRBD2 (6 bases). Germline V gene sequence: CDR1 GTSNPN, CDR2 SVGIG (reference sequence). V was shortened by 4 bases and J by 2 bases, with 14 bases between the two germline ends. The CDR3 covers 14 residues. The CDR3 nucleotides read TGTGCCTGGACCTCTCACGGGACTCAAGAGACCCAGTACTTC. This sequence encodes CAWTSHGTQETQYF. The variable domain in full, completed from reference TRBV30 and TRBJ2-5, reads SQTIHQWPATLVQPVGSPLSLECTVEGTSNPNLYWYRQAAGRGLQLLFYSVGIGQISSEVPQNLSASRPQDRQFILSSKKLLLSDSGFYLCAWTSHGTQETQYFGPGTRLLVL.

The chain links TRBV15 to TRBJ2-7, with TRBD1 matching over 8 bases. V gave up 0 bases and J gave up 7 bases; unmatched junction bases: 8. The CDR3 spans 15 residues. Germline assignment: CDR1 LNHNV and CDR2 YYDKDF (reference sequence). The CDR3 sequence is CATSRDPGQASEQYF. CDR3 nucleotides: TGTGCCACCAGCAGAGACCCGGGACAGGCATCGGAGCAGTACTTC.

The chain has TRBV11-2 and TRBJ1-6, with D possibly TRBD1 on 6 matching bases. The V end lost 5 bases, the J end lost 10 bases, and 15 bases lay between the germline ends. Germline-derived CDR1 and CDR2 are SGHAT and FQNNGV. The CDR3 runs to 14 residues. CDR3: CASSTTDSPSPLHF. The CDR3 DNA follows: TGTGCCAGCAGCACCACGGACAGTCCATCACCCCTCCACTTT.

CDR3 coding DNA: TGCGCCAGCAGCGACCTAACTAGCGGGGGCTCCTACAATGAGCAGTTCTTC. It encodes CASSDLTSGGSYNEQFF. This chain uses TRBV5-1 with TRBJ2-1; 11 nucleotides line up with TRBD2. The CDR3 spans 17 residues. Germline values: CDR1 SGHRS, CDR2 YFSETQ. The junction had 6 bases not matched to a gene; V was cut back by 4 bases and J by 0 bases.

In regard to this clone: Its ends do not fully match the called genes, so a read error is possible. The rearrangement joins TRBV27 to TRBJ1-1; 9 positions match TRBD1. The CDR3 totals 15 residues. Per the germline V gene, CDR1 is MNHEY and CDR2 is SMNVEV (reference sequence). The CDR3 reads CASSLWGQGNTEAFF. Written as DNA, the CDR3 is TGTGCCAGCAGCTTATGGGGACAGGGGAACACTGAAGCTTTCTTT.

J is TRBJ2-2 and V is TRBV7-2; D is possibly TRBD2 (6 bases). The CDR3 is 16 residues long. Germline lookup yields CDR1 SGHTA and CDR2 FQGNSA. Trimming stripped 4 bases from V and 1 base from J, with 13 bases between. The CDR3 coding sequence is TGTGCCAGCAGCTCCCCGGCGGGGCTGAACACCGGGGAGCTGTTTTTT. This sequence encodes CASSSPAGLNTGELFF.

V is TRBV6-1 and J is TRBJ1-2, with a possible D match to TRBD1 (5 bases). This CDR3 has 14 amino acids. Deletions cut 1 base from V and 7 bases from J, with 13 bases between. Germline CDR1 MNHNS, CDR2 SASEGT. This CDR3 reads CASSEGQGFRGYTF. The CDR3 DNA sequence: TGTGCCAGCAGTGAAGGTCAGGGTTTCCGTGGCTACACCTTC.

The genes are TRBV14 and TRBJ2-7, with a tentative D call TRBD2 (6 bases). The CDR3 spans 13 residues. The V end lost 1 base, the J end lost 6 bases, and 10 bases lay between the germline ends. Germline-derived CDR1 and CDR2 are SGHDN and FVKESK. The CDR3 sequence: CASSQVIGGEQYF. The CDR3 DNA is TGTGCCAGCAGCCAAGTGATCGGGGGCGAGCAGTACTTC. Combining the CDR3 with reference TRBV14 and TRBJ2-7 gives the whole variable domain EAGVTQFPSHSVIEKGQTVTLRCDPISGHDNLYWYRRVMGKEIKFLLHFVKESKQDESGMPNNRFLAERTGGTYSTLKVQPAELEDSGVYFCASSQVIGGEQYFGPGTRLTVT.

In this sample, this clone turned up once. The chain has TRBV27 and TRBJ1-2; D gene ambiguous. CDR1 MNHEY and CDR2 SMNVEV come from the germline V gene (reference sequence). This CDR3 comprises 13 residues. The V end was cut by 5 bases, the J end by 8 bases, with 15 bases between. DNA for the CDR3: TGTGCCAGCAGTGGACGACCCCGGGGAGGCTACACCTTC. It yields the protein CASSGRPRGGYTF.

This chain connects TRBV6-5 to TRBJ1-5, with D hard to call. Trimming took 5 bases from V and 5 from J, leaving 10 bases between them. Germline lookup yields CDR1 MNHEY and CDR2 SVGAGI. The CDR3 length is 13 residues. The CDR3 nucleotides read TGTGCCAGCAGTCAAAACAGAGATCAGCCCCAGCATTTT. As protein: CASSQNRDQPQHF.

The chain has TRBV5-6 and TRBJ2-2; a weak D match, TRBD2 (5 bases). The V end lost 4 bases, the J end lost 6 bases, and 7 bases lay between the germline ends. This CDR3 is built from 12 residues. The germline CDR1 and CDR2 sequences are SGHDT and YYEEEE. Here the CDR3 DNA reads TGTGCCAGCAGCAAGAGGGCCGGGGAGCTGTTTTTT. Protein sequence: CASSKRAGELFF.

The rearrangement joins TRBV4-3 to TRBJ1-1; 8 nucleotides line up with TRBD1. Germline trimming cut 5 bases from V and 0 bases from J; bases unmatched to any gene: 2. The germline gives CDR1 LGHNA, CDR2 YSLEER. There are 14 residues in the CDR3. The CDR3 DNA follows: TGCGCCAGCAGCGACAGGGGCCTGAACACTGAAGCTTTCTTT. Its translation is CASSDRGLNTEAFF.